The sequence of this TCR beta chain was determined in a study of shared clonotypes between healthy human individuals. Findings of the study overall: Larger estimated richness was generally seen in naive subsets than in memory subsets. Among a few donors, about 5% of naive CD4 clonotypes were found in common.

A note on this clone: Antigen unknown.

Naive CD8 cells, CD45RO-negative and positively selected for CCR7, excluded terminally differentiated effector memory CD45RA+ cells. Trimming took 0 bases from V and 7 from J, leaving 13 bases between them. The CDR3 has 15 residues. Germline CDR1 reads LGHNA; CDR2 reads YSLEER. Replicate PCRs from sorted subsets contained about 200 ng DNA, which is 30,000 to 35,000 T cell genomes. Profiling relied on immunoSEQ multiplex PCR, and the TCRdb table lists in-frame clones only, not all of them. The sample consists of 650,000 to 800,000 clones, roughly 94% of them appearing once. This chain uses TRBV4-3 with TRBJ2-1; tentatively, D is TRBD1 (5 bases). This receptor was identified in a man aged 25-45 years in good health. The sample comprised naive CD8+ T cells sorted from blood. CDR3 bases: TGCGCCAGCAGCCAAGAAGGGGTGGGAATGAATGAGCAGTTCTTC. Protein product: CASSQEGVGMNEQFF.